The 12 T cell receptor beta chains presented below share a single source sample, sequenced in a study of memory CD4+ T cells and cytomegalovirus serostatus. The sort gate was single viable CD3+CD4+CD8-CD45RO+ cells for memory CD4+ T cells. TCRdb's table, derived via immunoSEQ multiplex PCR, lists solely in-frame clones and lacks some. The sample consists of some 66,000 clones, roughly three quarters of them appearing once. The sequencing sample was made of memory CD4+ T cells from blood. Receptors originate from an adult in good health and CMV-seropositive.

V gene TRBV30 combines with J gene TRBJ2-1; perhaps TRBD2 as D (6 bases). V was pared by 3 bases and J by 9 bases, with 6 bases between. The CDR3 extends over 10 amino acids. Germline CDR1 and CDR2: GTSNPN and SVGIG (reference sequence). The CDR3 bases are TGTGCCTGGAGCGGGGGTGAGCAGTTCTTC. Amino acid sequence: CAWSGGEQFF.

This clone was recorded only once. The V gene is TRBV11-2, the J gene TRBJ1-3; 7 nucleotides align to TRBD1. V gave up 5 bases and J gave up 6 bases; unmatched junction bases: 7. Germline V gene data show CDR1 as SGHAT and CDR2 as FQNNGV. This CDR3 has 14 residues. The DNA of the CDR3 is TGTGCCAGCAGCCCCGGGACAGTTATAAACACCATATATTTT. It translates to CASSPGTVINTIYF.

This chain links TRBV30 with TRBJ2-7; D ambiguous. Trimming pared 4 bases from V and 1 base from J, leaving 11 bases between. CDR3 length equals 13 residues. Per germline, CDR1 GTSNPN and CDR2 SVGIG (reference sequence). The CDR3 sequence is CAWKTVGSYEQYF. The CDR3 nucleotides are TGTGCCTGGAAGACCGTTGGTTCCTACGAGCAGTACTTC. The entire variable domain, with the rest obtained from reference TRBV30 and TRBJ2-7, is as follows: SQTIHQWPATLVQPVGSPLSLECTVEGTSNPNLYWYRQAAGRGLQLLFYSVGIGQISSEVPQNLSASRPQDRQFILSSKKLLLSDSGFYLCAWKTVGSYEQYFGPGTRLTVT.

The chain uses TRBV7-3 and TRBJ2-5; a possible D gene is TRBD2 (6 bases). V lost 5 bases, J lost 4 bases, and 14 bases lay in between. Germline V gene lookup returns CDR1 SGHTA and CDR2 FQGTGA. There are 14 residues in the CDR3. In DNA, the CDR3 is TGTGCCAGCAGCCCCGGCGGGACTGGAGAGACCCAGTACTTC. Its protein is CASSPGGTGETQYF.

In its sample, this clone was seen once. The chain employs TRBV19 and TRBJ1-5; D remains unclear. V was pared by 5 bases and J by 7 bases, with 9 bases between. The CDR3 extends over 12 amino acids. CDR1 is LNHDA and CDR2 is SQIVND in the germline V gene (reference sequence). CDR3 nucleotide sequence: TGTGCCAGTAGTGCCCGCGGACAGCCCCAGCATTTT. It encodes CASSARGQPQHF. The full variable domain, in which reference TRBV19 and TRBJ1-5 provide the parts outside the CDR3, is DGGITQSPKYLFRKEGQNVTLSCEQNLNHDAMYWYRQDPGQGLRLIYYSQIVNDFQKGDIAEGYSVSREKKESFPLTVTSAQKNPTAFYLCASSARGQPQHFGDGTRLSIL.

V gene TRBV11-2 combines with J gene TRBJ1-1; 7 bases are shared with TRBD1. CDR1 is SGHAT and CDR2 is FQNNGV in the germline V gene. There are 16 residues in the CDR3. J was trimmed by 4 bases and V by 0 bases; bases with no gene match: 8. The CDR3 DNA reads as TGTGCCAGCAGCTTAGACCTAAGGGGGCTGGTCACTGAAGCTTTCTTT. Residues: CASSLDLRGLVTEAFF. The variable domain in full, with the rest retrieved from reference TRBV11-2 and TRBJ1-1, is EAGVAQSPRYKIIEKRQSVAFWCNPISGHATLYWYQQILGQGPKLLIQFQNNGVVDDSQLPKDRFSAERLKGVDSTLKIQPAKLEDSAVYLCASSLDLRGLVTEAFFGQGTRLTVV.

The chain couples TRBV5-1 to TRBJ2-1; TRBD2 matches 10 bases. In germline, CDR1 is SGHRS, CDR2 YFSETQ. V shed 0 bases and J 7 bases; nucleotides not matched to a gene: 7. CDR3 length: 16 amino acids. CDR3 in amino acids: CASSLAPSGGANEQFF. The CDR3 DNA follows: TGCGCCAGCAGCTTGGCCCCAAGCGGGGGGGCAAATGAGCAGTTCTTC.

The chain is built from TRBV5-1 and TRBJ1-1, with TRBD1 matching over 11 bases. Losses at the gene ends were 5 bases for V and 5 bases for J; bases not matched to a gene: 8. CDR3 size: 15 residues. Germline-derived CDR1 and CDR2 are SGHRS and YFSETQ. CDR3 DNA: TGCGCCAGCAGTCGCGGGACAGGGGGAGTTACTGAAGCTTTCTTT. Translated, it gives CASSRGTGGVTEAFF.

The CDR3 DNA is TGCAGCGTTGAAAAGGGGGTTGGGAACACTGAAGCTTTCTTT. It specifies CSVEKGVGNTEAFF. V usage is TRBV29-1 and J usage is TRBJ1-1, with TRBD1 as a possible D gene (6 bases). From germline, CDR1 is SQVTM and CDR2 ANQGSEA. The CDR3 contains 14 residues. V was trimmed by 2 bases and J by 1 base, leaving 11 bases between them.

The chain is built from TRBV6-1 and TRBJ1-5, with TRBD1 as a possible D gene (6 bases). The V gene's germline CDR1 is MNHNS and CDR2 SASEGT. This CDR3 has 16 residues. Trimming removed 3 bases from V and 0 bases from J, with 12 bases in between. The CDR3 loop is CASSDQQGGSNQPQHF. The CDR3, as DNA: TGTGCCAGCAGTGACCAACAGGGTGGTAGCAATCAGCCCCAGCATTTT.

This clone was counted once. The chain uses TRBV7-2 and TRBJ2-1, with a possible D match to TRBD1 (6 bases). The CDR3 consists of 12 residues. The V end was cut by 4 bases, the J end by 14 bases, with 15 bases between. Germline assignment: CDR1 SGHTA and CDR2 FQGNSA. The CDR3: CASSSRGGRKFF. CDR3 sequence (DNA): TGTGCCAGCAGCTCCAGAGGGGGAAGAAAGTTCTTC.

The genes are TRBV6-1 and TRBJ2-2, with D uncertain. Trimming took off 2 bases at V and 6 bases at J, with 10 bases between the two ends. The CDR3 has 14 amino acids. CDR1 MNHNS and CDR2 SASEGT come from the germline V gene. This CDR3 reads CASSELQDPGELFF. The CDR3 coding sequence is TGTGCCAGCAGTGAATTGCAGGACCCCGGGGAGCTGTTTTTT.